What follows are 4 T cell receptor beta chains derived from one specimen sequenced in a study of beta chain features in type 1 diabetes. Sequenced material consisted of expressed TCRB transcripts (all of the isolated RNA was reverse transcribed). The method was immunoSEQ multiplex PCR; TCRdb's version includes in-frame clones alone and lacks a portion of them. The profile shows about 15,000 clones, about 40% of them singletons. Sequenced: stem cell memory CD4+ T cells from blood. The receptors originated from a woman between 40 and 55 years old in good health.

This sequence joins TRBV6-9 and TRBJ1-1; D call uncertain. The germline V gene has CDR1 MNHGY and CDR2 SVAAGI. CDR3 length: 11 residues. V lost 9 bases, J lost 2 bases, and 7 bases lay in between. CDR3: CARSHNTEAFF. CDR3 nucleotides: TGTGCCAGAAGTCATAACACTGAAGCTTTCTTT.

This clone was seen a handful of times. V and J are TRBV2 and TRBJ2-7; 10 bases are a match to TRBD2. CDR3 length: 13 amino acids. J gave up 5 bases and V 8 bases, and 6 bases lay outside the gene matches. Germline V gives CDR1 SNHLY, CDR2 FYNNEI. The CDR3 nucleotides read TGTGCCAGCGCACTAGCGGGGATAGACGAGCAGTACTTC. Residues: CASALAGIDEQYF.

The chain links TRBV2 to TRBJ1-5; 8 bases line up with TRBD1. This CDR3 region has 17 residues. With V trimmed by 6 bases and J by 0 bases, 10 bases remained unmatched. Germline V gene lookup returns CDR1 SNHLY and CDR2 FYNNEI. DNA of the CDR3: TGTGCCAGCAGACCCGGACAGGGCAGTTTTAGCAATCAGCCCCAGCATTTT. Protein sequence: CASRPGQGSFSNQPQHF. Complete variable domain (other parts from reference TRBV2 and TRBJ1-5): EPEVTQTPSHQVTQMGQEVILRCVPISNHLYFYWYRQILGQKVEFLVSFYNNEISEKSEIFDDQFSVERPDGSNFTLKIRSTKLEDSAMYFCASRPGQGSFSNQPQHFGDGTRLSIL.

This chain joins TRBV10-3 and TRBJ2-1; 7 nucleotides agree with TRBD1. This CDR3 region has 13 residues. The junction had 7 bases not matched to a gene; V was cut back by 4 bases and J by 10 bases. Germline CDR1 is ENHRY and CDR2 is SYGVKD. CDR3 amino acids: CAISGIGTEEQFF. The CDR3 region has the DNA TGTGCCATCAGTGGGATCGGGACAGAAGAGCAGTTCTTC.